This T cell receptor (beta chain) was sequenced in a study of shared clonotypes between healthy human individuals. The table came from immunoSEQ multiplex PCR; TCRdb's copy has only in-frame clones and leaves some out. The data contain roughly 660,000 clones, roughly 88% of them singletons. The CDR3 covers 18 residues. Trimming shortened V by 4 bases and J by 3 bases, and 24 bases separated the two germline ends. Germline V gene data show CDR1 as MDHEN and CDR2 as SYDVKM. The sequence was collected from a man aged 18 to 29 in good health. Some clones in this sample may be carry-over from other donors' samples. The sample taken for sequencing was memory CD8+ T cells from PBMCs. Subset described: CD45RO+ cells pooled with CCR7-negative TemRA cells. The genes are TRBV28 and TRBJ1-2; D is undetermined. DNA of the CDR3: TGTGCCAGCAGTTCCCCGATAGAGGCGGCGGTATCCGACTATGGCTACACCTTC. Translating it yields CASSSPIEAAVSDYGYTF.